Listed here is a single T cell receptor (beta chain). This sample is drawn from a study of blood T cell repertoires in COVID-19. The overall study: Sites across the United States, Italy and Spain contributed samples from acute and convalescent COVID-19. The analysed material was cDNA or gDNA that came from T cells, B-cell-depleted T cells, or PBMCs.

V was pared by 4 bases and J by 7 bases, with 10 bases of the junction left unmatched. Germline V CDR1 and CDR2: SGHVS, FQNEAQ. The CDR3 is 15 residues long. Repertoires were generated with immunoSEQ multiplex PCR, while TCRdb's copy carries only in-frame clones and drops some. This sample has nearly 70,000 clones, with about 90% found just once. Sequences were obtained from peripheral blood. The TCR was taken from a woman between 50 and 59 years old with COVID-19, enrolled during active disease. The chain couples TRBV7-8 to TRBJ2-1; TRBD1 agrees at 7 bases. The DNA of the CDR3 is TGTGCCAGCAGCTCAATCCGACAGGGACAGAATGAGCAGTTCTTC. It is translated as CASSSIRQGQNEQFF.